The entry below gives a single T cell receptor (beta chain) sequence along with its context. The antigen it recognizes is unknown. The input lacks base qualities; no much larger clone sits a single base away. The sample is drawn from a study of OX40 agonist ivuxolimab in advanced cancers. Regarding the study in general: Ivuxolimab was an agonistic, fully human IgG2 monoclonal antibody directed against OX40 (CD134), a costimulatory receptor. Partial responses occurred in three dose-escalation patients, of whom one had hepatocellular carcinoma and two had cutaneous melanoma. The monotherapy dose-escalation portion (N of about 47 patients) of the phase I ivuxolimab trial is reported in the paper. The point of sequencing TCRbeta in the periphery was to test whether ivuxolimab changed TCR sequence diversity and drove clonal T-cell expansion. Patients were allowed to have had prior anti-PD-1, anti-PD-L1 or anti-CTLA-4 therapy, and 40% of the dose-escalation patients had previously received checkpoint inhibitors. Intravenous ivuxolimab was administered to patients every 2 weeks at six dose levels: 0.01, 0.1, 0.3, 1.5, 3 and 10 mg/kg. Among the roughly 50 dose-escalation patients, 19 had hepatocellular carcinoma, roughly 15 melanoma, 9 renal cell carcinoma and 9 head and neck cancer. In the dose-escalation cohort, approximately 82% of patients were male, and the mean age was about 55 years, with a range of about 23 to 85. The paper's findings and limits, for the study overall: At doses from 0.1 to 3.0 mg/kg, clonal expansion was seen in both CD4+ and CD8+ blood T cells between baseline and week 6. On average, CD8+ T cells showed more expanded clones than CD4+ T cells after ivuxolimab. Partial responders in the 0.1-3.0 mg/kg groups had among the lowest normalized peripheral clonal expansion, especially among CD8+ T cells. Low levels of normalized T-cell clonal expansion were also seen in some patients who did not respond. The antigen specificity of the clonally expanded peripheral T cells was not determined.

Genomic DNA was extracted from sorted cells for sequencing of the TCRbeta CDR3 region. The immunoSEQ Assay was used for sequencing of TCRbeta CDR3 regions. This immuneACCESS table, as held by TCRdb, lists in-frame sequences with V and J called but not all clones. Of the missing ones, under half trace to an unresolved V gene in checked studies; the others have no known cause. The sample table records some 74,000 clones; approximately 90% of these occur just once. Together, the top ten hold about 1% of the sample. The trial excluded patients who had a history of autoimmune disease or who were on systemic immunosuppression. Peripheral blood for TCR sequencing was collected from all dose cohorts at baseline, on cycle 4 day 1, and on cycle 7 day 1. Samples came from an open-label, multicenter, first-in-human phase I dose-escalation trial of ivuxolimab. Adults with locally advanced or metastatic head and neck squamous cell, hepatocellular, melanoma or renal cell carcinoma were enrolled in the trial. Before TCR sequencing, CD4+ and CD8+ T cells were separately sorted from peripheral blood.

The receptor was isolated from an adult with an advanced solid tumor such as melanoma, head and neck, liver or kidney cancer. Sequenced here: CD4+ or CD8+ T cells sorted from blood, sampled in a trial of the OX40 agonist ivuxolimab.

CDR3 loop: CASSPVGTATFSMSSYEQYF. Read as DNA, the sequence is TGTGCCAGCTCACCGGTAGGGACAGCTACCTTTTCCATGAGCTCCTACGAGCAGTACTTC. The chain uses TRBV18 and TRBJ2-7, with 7 bases matching TRBD1. V ends up 3 bases short and J 0 bases short, with an unmatched junction base count of 20. Inclusive of the bounding cysteine and phenylalanine, the CDR3 is 20 residues long. Solely the CDR3 DNA is kept, with 60 bases framed from the first base. CDR1 is given as KGHSH and CDR2 as LQKENI, both from the germline V gene. The CDR3 plus the reference TRBV18 and TRBJ2-7 genes for the other parts give the full variable domain: NAGVMQNPRHLVRRRGQEARLRCSPMKGHSHVYWYRQLPEEGLKFMVYLQKENIIDESGMPKERFSAEFPKEGPSILRIQQVVRGDSAAYFCASSPVGTATFSMSSYEQYFGPGTRLTVT.